A selection of T cell receptor beta chains follows, all from one sample in a study of OX40 agonist ivuxolimab in advanced cancers. Repertoires were generated with immunoSEQ multiplex PCR, while TCRdb's copy carries only in-frame clones and drops some. This sample has 37,000 or so clones, with around 81% found just once. Sample: CD4+ or CD8+ T cells sorted from blood, taken in a trial of the OX40 agonist ivuxolimab. The receptors derive from an adult with an advanced solid tumor such as melanoma, head and neck, liver or kidney cancer. Both conserved end residues are part of each CDR3. D genes are given only for firm matches. Size is omitted from some rows. Given values are once, few, many or a class for expanded clones.

d_call	v_call	clone_size	cdr3_length	j_call	cdr3_nt	cdr3_aa
-	TRBV19	few	14	TRBJ1-1	TGTGCCAGTAGTATCGGGGGGGCGGTGACTGAAGCTTTCTTT	CASSIGGAVTEAFF
-	TRBV18	-	15	TRBJ2-4	TGTGCCAGCTCACCTGTAGGTGACACCAAAAACATTCAGTACTTC	CASSPVGDTKNIQYF
-	TRBV7-9	-	15	TRBJ1-2	TGTGCCAGCAGCCAACGCGGGGCCGGTTACTATGGCTACACCTTC	CASSQRGAGYYGYTF
-	TRBV20-1	-	11	TRBJ2-3	TGCAGTGCTAGAGGGCCGCATACGCAGTATTTT	CSARGPHTQYF
TRBD2	TRBV19	-	13	TRBJ2-7	TGTGCCAGCACACCGGGGGGGCCCTACGAGCAGTACTTC	CASTPGGPYEQYF
-	TRBV28	-	12	TRBJ2-7	TGTGCCAGCAGCCAGACAGTTTACGAGCAGTACTTC	CASSQTVYEQYF
-	TRBV21-1	-	17	TRBJ2-7	TGTGCCAGCAGCAGGGGGTTTCTAGGGAAGTTTCCCTACGAGCAGTACTTC	CASSRGFLGKFPYEQYF
-	TRBV11-1	-	14	TRBJ2-7	TGTGCCAGCAGCCGTGGACCATCGGACTACGAGCAGTACTTC	CASSRGPSDYEQYF
-	TRBV6-6	-	14	TRBJ1-1	TGTGCCAGCAGTTACTCACCAGGTTCGGATGAAGCTTTCTTT	CASSYSPGSDEAFF
-	TRBV2	-	12	TRBJ1-2	TGTGCCAGCAGATTGGACAGCTATGGCTACACCTTC	CASRLDSYGYTF
TRBD1	TRBV19	once	15	TRBJ1-6	TGTGCCAGTAGTCTACGACAGGGGGGAAATTCACCCCTCCACTTT	CASSLRQGGNSPLHF
-	TRBV29-1	few	15	TRBJ2-3	TGCAGCGTCCAAATCGGGCTATTACGCACAGATACGCAGTATTTT	CSVQIGLLRTDTQYF
TRBD2	TRBV5-4	-	17	TRBJ2-4	TGTGCCAGCAGCCCGACGACTAGCGGGATTACCAAAAACATTCAGTACTTC	CASSPTTSGITKNIQYF
-	TRBV5-1	-	16	TRBJ2-1	TGCGCCAGCAGTCCAGGGGGGGCCGTCCCCTACAATGAGCAGTTCTTC	CASSPGGAVPYNEQFF
TRBD1	TRBV11-1	-	15	TRBJ2-7	TGTGCCAGCAGCCCACCGGGACAGTATACCTACGAGCAGTACTTC	CASSPPGQYTYEQYF
TRBD1	TRBV27	-	13	TRBJ1-6	TGTGCCAGCAGTTGGGACAGAAGTTCACCCCTCCACTTT	CASSWDRSSPLHF
-	TRBV2	-	14	TRBJ2-3	TGTGCCAGCAGTGACCCCACACGGGCAGATACGCAGTATTTT	CASSDPTRADTQYF
-	TRBV10-3	-	11	TRBJ2-1	TGTGCCATCAGTGAGTCTAATGAGCAGTTCTTC	CAISESNEQFF
TRBD1	TRBV15	-	15	TRBJ1-1	TGTGCCACCAGCAGGGAGACAGGGGGTAACACTGAAGCTTTCTTT	CATSRETGGNTEAFF
TRBD2	TRBV6-5	-	16	TRBJ2-1	TGTGCCAGCAGTTATCGGCGGGGGGGCTCCTACAATGAGCAGTTCTTC	CASSYRRGGSYNEQFF
-	TRBV4-2	-	17	TRBJ2-2	TGTGCCAGCAGCCAAGCGGGGGTTAGCTCCGGCACCGGGGAGCTGTTTTTT	CASSQAGVSSGTGELFF
TRBD2	TRBV19	-	14	TRBJ2-5	TGTGCCAGTAGTGGACGGGAGGGCCGAGAGACCCAGTACTTC	CASSGREGRETQYF
TRBD1	TRBV6-6	-	14	TRBJ1-1	TGTGCCAGCATCAACGGACAGGGCCACACTGAAGCTTTCTTT	CASINGQGHTEAFF
TRBD2	TRBV11-3	-	14	TRBJ2-1	TGTGCCAGCAGCTTCGGGGGGGTCTACAATGAGCAGTTCTTC	CASSFGGVYNEQFF
-	TRBV28	-	12	TRBJ2-2	TGTGCCAGCAGTTTAAAGGTCGGGGAGCTGTTTTTT	CASSLKVGELFF
TRBD1	TRBV12-5	-	15	TRBJ2-3	TGTGCTAGTGGCCTGGGACAGGGTTTCCCAGATACGCAGTATTTT	CASGLGQGFPDTQYF
-	TRBV6-5	-	15	TRBJ1-6	TGTGCCAGCAGTAAAGAGAGGACCCTAAATTCACCCCTCCACTTT	CASSKERTLNSPLHF
-	TRBV29-1	-	13	TRBJ2-1	TGCAGCGCTTTCCTCTCGGGGGGCACTGAGCAGTTCTTC	CSAFLSGGTEQFF
-	TRBV7-9	-	16	TRBJ2-2	TGTGCCAGCAGGGGCGCGGGGCCCCCGAACACCGGGGAGCTGTTTTTT	CASRGAGPPNTGELFF
TRBD1	TRBV7-9	-	15	TRBJ1-1	TGTGCCAGCAGCTTGCCGACAGGGGGAAACACTGAAGCTTTCTTT	CASSLPTGGNTEAFF
-	TRBV5-4	-	13	TRBJ1-2	TGTGCCAGCAGCCTCACCGGGAGCGTAGGCTACACCTTC	CASSLTGSVGYTF
TRBD1	TRBV28	-	15	TRBJ1-2	TGTGCCAGCAGTACAACCGGGACAGGGGGCGTTGGCTACACCTTC	CASSTTGTGGVGYTF
TRBD2	TRBV7-9	-	15	TRBJ2-3	TGTGCCAGCAGCTACGGGGGGGCGAGGACAGATACGCAGTATTTT	CASSYGGARTDTQYF
TRBD1	TRBV5-1	-	17	TRBJ2-6	TGCGCCAGCAGCTTGCTACAGGGGGGTGCTGGGGCCAACGTCCTGACTTTC	CASSLLQGGAGANVLTF
-	TRBV5-8	-	13	TRBJ1-3	TGTGCCAGCAGCTTGGGCCAAGGAAACACCATATATTTT	CASSLGQGNTIYF
-	TRBV18	once	15	TRBJ2-7	TGTGCCAGCTCTTCCTCGACGGTTAGCTCCTACGAGCAGTACTTC	CASSSSTVSSYEQYF
TRBD1	TRBV2	-	14	TRBJ1-5	TGTGCCAGCAGCCCGGGACAGGGGTTCCAGCCCCAGCATTTT	CASSPGQGFQPQHF
TRBD1	TRBV6-1	-	15	TRBJ1-6	TGTGCCAGCAGTGAACGAGACAGGGGTCATTCACCCCTCCACTTT	CASSERDRGHSPLHF
-	TRBV9	few	13	TRBJ1-6	TGTGCCAGCAGCGTAGAGGTCAATTCACCCCTCCACTTT	CASSVEVNSPLHF
TRBD2	TRBV5-1	-	16	TRBJ2-3	TGCGCCAGCAGCCCGACTAGCGGGGGAAGCACAGATACGCAGTATTTT	CASSPTSGGSTDTQYF
-	TRBV19	few	18	TRBJ1-5	TGTGCCAGTAGTATAGGCAGCCTAATGGGGGGGAGCAATCAGCCCCAGCATTTT	CASSIGSLMGGSNQPQHF
-	TRBV11-2	-	12	TRBJ1-4	TGTGCCAGCAGCTATGGAAATGAAAAACTGTTTTTT	CASSYGNEKLFF
-	TRBV9	-	13	TRBJ2-7	TGTGCCAGCAACAAGACAAGCTCCTACGAGCAGTACTTC	CASNKTSSYEQYF
-	TRBV30	-	13	TRBJ2-7	TGTGCCTGGAGTGTAGGGGGGAACTACGAGCAGTACTTC	CAWSVGGNYEQYF
TRBD2	TRBV2	-	14	TRBJ2-1	TGTGCCAGCAGTGCACTAGCGGCAGGGAATGAGCAGTTCTTC	CASSALAAGNEQFF
-	TRBV9	-	14	TRBJ2-5	TGTGCCAGCAGCGTGTCGGGGAGAGAAGAGACCCAGTACTTC	CASSVSGREETQYF
-	TRBV4-2	-	17	TRBJ2-3	TGTGCCAGCAGCCCACACGGGGCGGGTTATACCACAGATACGCAGTATTTT	CASSPHGAGYTTDTQYF
-	TRBV6-1	few	15	TRBJ1-5	TGTGCCAGCAGTGAACGACCCCAGGGCAATCAGCCCCAGCATTTT	CASSERPQGNQPQHF